Listed below are T cell receptor beta chains from one sample, sequenced in a study of T cells in Graves' hyperthyroidism and ophthalmopathy. MiXCR, applied by TCRdb to the multiplex PCR reads, yields one record per CDR3 protein. The table includes roughly 580,000 distinct CDR3 sequences, approximately 15% detected once. Source material: blood. The receptor set was obtained from a woman aged 30 to 39 with Graves' hyperthyroidism that later progressed to Graves' ophthalmopathy. Both conserved end residues are trimmed from each CDR3. Each record gives: V gene, CDR3 protein.

TRBV24-1,ATSDFQGKKLF
TRBV11-2,ASSLSNYNEQF
TRBV20-1,SARDFSGLAAPSYNEQF
TRBV5-6,ASSLDSELQETQY
TRBV20-1,SAQTSGRTVGEQF
TRBV5-6,ASSFRGVVLGDEQF
TRBV5-1,ASSSEADYGYT
TRBV20-1,SARALLAASTDTQY
TRBV6-1,ATGASHTYEQY
TRBV25-1,ASSEYKIFSDSEQY
TRBV6-2/TRBV6-3,ASSSGLHQPQH
TRBV28,ASSRIGGRYEQY
TRBV6-4,ASSDSDEAGELF
TRBV29-1,AGAGEGEQY
TRBV3-1,ASSQVSGGTEAF
TRBV20-1,SARVGLHNTYEQY
TRBV6-2/TRBV6-3,ASSYPQPQH
TRBV12-3/TRBV12-4,ASGTQGGDEAF
TRBV18,ASSPKLAGASYEQY
TRBV12-3/TRBV12-4,ASSLEVGANYGYT
TRBV12-3/TRBV12-4,ASTQPQKDTQY
TRBV7-9,ASSLALAGGTEQF
TRBV12-3/TRBV12-4,ASSRGQTEAF
TRBV4-1,ASSRTFQGSVGELF
TRBV20-1,SARLPRTSGRASGETQY
TRBV28,ASTAGTGRNEQF
TRBV5-4,ASSFPGLAYEQY
TRBV12-3/TRBV12-4,ASIQNGAHEQY
TRBV27,ASRGRLAGQETQY
TRBV20-1,SAEGAGGPIQETQY
TRBV3-1,ASSQDGGRTYNEQF
TRBV7-3,ASSHAGLANEQF
TRBV12-3/TRBV12-4,ASRTRQGADTEAF
TRBV20-1,SAQYAILREHSGNTIY
TRBV20-1,SARTGTDTQY
TRBV11-3,ASSLPNYEQY
TRBV5-1,ASSLGTAGATEAF
TRBV10-3,AISEGGRYEQY
TRBV4-1,ASSQEARDEQY
TRBV12-3/TRBV12-4,ASSWENGYT
TRBV2,ASSDPGKDEQF
TRBV3-1,ASSTTHPNRDTQY
TRBV28,ASSSRTGASF
TRBV6-1,ASSYNGRREASYEQY